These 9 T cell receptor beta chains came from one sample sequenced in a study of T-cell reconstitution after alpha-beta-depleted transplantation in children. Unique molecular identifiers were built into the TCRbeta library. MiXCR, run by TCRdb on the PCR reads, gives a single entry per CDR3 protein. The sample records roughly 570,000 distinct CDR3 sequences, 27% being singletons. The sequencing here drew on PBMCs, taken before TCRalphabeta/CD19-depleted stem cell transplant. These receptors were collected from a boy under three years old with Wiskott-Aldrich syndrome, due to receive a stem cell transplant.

CDR3: CASSLVTPSSYNEQFF. As DNA, the CDR3 is TGTGCCAGCAGCTTAGTTACGCCAAGCTCCTACAATGAGCAGTTCTTC. The rearrangement joins TRBV7-2 to TRBJ2-1; D call uncertain. Germline V gives CDR1 SGHTA, CDR2 FQGNSA. The CDR3 spans 16 residues. Trimming stripped 1 base from V and 0 bases from J, with 10 bases between.

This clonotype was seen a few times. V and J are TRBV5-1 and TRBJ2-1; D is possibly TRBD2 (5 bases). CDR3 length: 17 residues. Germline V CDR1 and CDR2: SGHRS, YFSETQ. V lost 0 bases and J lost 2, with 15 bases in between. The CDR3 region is CASSLVVGEGAYNEQFF. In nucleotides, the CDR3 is TGCGCCAGCAGCTTGGTGGTGGGAGAAGGTGCCTACAATGAGCAGTTCTTC. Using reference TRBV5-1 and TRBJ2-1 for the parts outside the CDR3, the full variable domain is KAGVTQTPRYLIKTRGQQVTLSCSPISGHRSVSWYQQTPGQGLQFLFEYFSETQRNKGNFPGRFSGRQFSNSRSEMNVSTLELGDSALYLCASSLVVGEGAYNEQFFGPGTRLTVL.

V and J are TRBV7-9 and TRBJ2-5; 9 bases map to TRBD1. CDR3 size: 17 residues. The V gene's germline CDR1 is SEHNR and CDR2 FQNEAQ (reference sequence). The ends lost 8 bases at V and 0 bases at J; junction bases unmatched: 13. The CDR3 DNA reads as TGTGCCAGCCTTTCTTTCCGGGACAGGGATTACCAAGAGACCCAGTACTTC. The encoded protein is CASLSFRDRDYQETQYF.

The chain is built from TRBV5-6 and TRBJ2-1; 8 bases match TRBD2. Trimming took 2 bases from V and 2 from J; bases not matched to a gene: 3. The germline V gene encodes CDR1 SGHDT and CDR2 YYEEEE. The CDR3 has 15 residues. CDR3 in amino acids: CASSFASGPYNEQFF. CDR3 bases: TGTGCCAGCAGCTTTGCTAGCGGGCCCTACAATGAGCAGTTCTTC.

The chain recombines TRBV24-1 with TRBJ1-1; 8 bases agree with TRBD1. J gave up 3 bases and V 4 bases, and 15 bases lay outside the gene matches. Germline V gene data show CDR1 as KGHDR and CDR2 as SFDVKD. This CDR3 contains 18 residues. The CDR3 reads CATSDRGAGGIWDTEAFF. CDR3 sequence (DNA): TGTGCCACCAGTGACCGTGGGGCAGGGGGCATTTGGGACACTGAAGCTTTCTTT.

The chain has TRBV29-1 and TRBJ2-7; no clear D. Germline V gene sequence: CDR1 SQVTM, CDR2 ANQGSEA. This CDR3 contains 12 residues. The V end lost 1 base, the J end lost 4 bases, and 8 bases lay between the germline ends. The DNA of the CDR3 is TGCAGCGTTGAAGGTCCACGGTACGAGCAGTACTTC. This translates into CSVEGPRYEQYF.

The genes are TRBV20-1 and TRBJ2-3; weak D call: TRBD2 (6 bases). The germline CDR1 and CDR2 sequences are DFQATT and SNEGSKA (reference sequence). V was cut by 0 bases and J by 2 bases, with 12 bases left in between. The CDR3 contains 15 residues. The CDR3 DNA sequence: TGCAGTGCTAGAGATCTAGCGCAGGACACAGATACGCAGTATTTT. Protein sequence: CSARDLAQDTDTQYF.

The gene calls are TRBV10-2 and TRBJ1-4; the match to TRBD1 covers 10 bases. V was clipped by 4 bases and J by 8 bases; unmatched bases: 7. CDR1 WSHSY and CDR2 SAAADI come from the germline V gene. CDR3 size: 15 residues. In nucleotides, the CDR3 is TGCGCCAGCAGTGCCAAGACAGGGGGCGGCGAAAAACTGTTTTTT. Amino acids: CASSAKTGGGEKLFF.

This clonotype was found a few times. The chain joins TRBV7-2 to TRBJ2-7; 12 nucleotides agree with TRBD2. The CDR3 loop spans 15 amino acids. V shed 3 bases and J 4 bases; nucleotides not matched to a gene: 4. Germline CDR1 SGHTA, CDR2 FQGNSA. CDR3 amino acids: CASSFSGLAGYEQYF. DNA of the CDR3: TGTGCCAGCAGCTTCTCGGGACTAGCGGGTTACGAGCAGTACTTC.